The 15 T cell receptor beta chains below all came from one sample that was sequenced in a study of T cells in Graves' hyperthyroidism and ophthalmopathy. There were TCR beta CDR3 regions amplified from RNA transcripts. TCR CDR3 regions were first amplified by RT-PCR with HTBI primers. TCRdb re-analysed the multiplex PCR reads in MiXCR, keeping a single row per CDR3 protein. The sample lists about 300,000 distinct CDR3 sequences; approximately 14% were seen once. Sequenced sample: blood. These receptors were taken from a woman aged 35 to 49 with Graves' hyperthyroidism.

This clonotype has at least ten counts. This chain links TRBV6-1 with TRBJ2-5; the D is unclear. The CDR3 has 13 amino acids. The germline V gene has CDR1 MNHNS and CDR2 SASEGT. V lost 6 bases and J 2 bases, leaving 10 bases between the germline ends. The DNA for the CDR3 is TGTGCCAGCAGAGCAAATCTGCAAGAGACCCAGTACTTC. Translating it yields CASRANLQETQYF.

This clonotype has a handful of counts. In nucleotides, the CDR3 is TGTGCCAGCAGCTTAATGGTAGCGGGGGTGGGTAATGAGCAGTTCTTC. Translated: CASSLMVAGVGNEQFF. This rearrangement joins TRBV7-8 to TRBJ2-1; 9 bases agree with TRBD2. The CDR3 contains 16 residues. CDR1 SGHVS and CDR2 FQNEAQ come from the germline V gene. Trimming cost V 2 bases and J 7 bases; bases outside gene matches: 9. Full variable domain (outside the CDR3, taken from reference TRBV7-8 and TRBJ2-1): GAGVSQSPRYKVAKRGQDVALRCDPISGHVSLFWYQQALGQGPEFLTYFQNEAQLDKSGLPSDRFFAERPEGSVSTLKIQRTQQEDSAVYLCASSLMVAGVGNEQFFGPGTRLTVL.

The chain employs TRBV19 and TRBJ1-5; TRBD1 might be the D (6 bases). Germline CDR1 and CDR2: LNHDA and SQIVND (reference sequence). CDR3 length: 17 residues. V was pared by 3 bases and J by 6 bases, with 21 bases between. CDR3 in amino acids: CASSILGAGGGGQPQHF. In DNA, the CDR3 is TGTGCCAGTAGTATTTTAGGAGCTGGGGGCGGGGGTCAGCCCCAGCATTTT.

The chain is built from TRBV7-8 and TRBJ1-5; no clear D. The length of the CDR3 is 18 residues. CDR1 is SGHVS, CDR2 FQNEAQ, per germline. Trimming took off 1 base at V and 2 bases at J, with 18 bases between the two ends. The CDR3: CASSLGAEISRGNQPQHF. The CDR3 nucleotides are TGTGCCAGCAGCTTAGGGGCCGAGATCTCCCGCGGCAATCAGCCCCAGCATTTT.

This clonotype has ten or more counts. The chain is built from TRBV2 and TRBJ1-5; TRBD1 matches at 8 bases. Germline assignment: CDR1 SNHLY and CDR2 FYNNEI. Germline trimming cut 7 bases from V and 0 bases from J; bases unmatched to any gene: 5. This CDR3 contains 15 residues. CDR3 sequence (DNA): TGTGCCAGCACCCGACAGGGGTCTAGCAATCAGCCCCAGCATTTT. This encodes CASTRQGSSNQPQHF.

The sample holds many counts of this clonotype. The chain links TRBV28 to TRBJ2-4, with 8 nucleotides matching TRBD1. The CDR3 consists of 15 residues. The V and J ends lost 9 bases and 6 bases, in that order; junction bases with no gene match: 13. CDR1 is MDHEN and CDR2 is SYDVKM in the germline V gene. The CDR3 loop is CAREDRTGTGNIQYF. Here the CDR3 DNA reads TGTGCCAGAGAGGACCGGACAGGGACGGGAAACATTCAGTACTTC.

This clonotype was observed at least ten times. The chain joins TRBV4-2 to TRBJ2-5; D remains ambiguous. From germline, CDR1 is LGHNA and CDR2 YNFKEQ. V lost 0 bases and J 1 base, leaving 9 bases between the germline ends. The CDR3 covers 15 residues. The CDR3 DNA reads as TGTGCCAGCAGCCAAGATCCCAGCCCCCAAGAGACCCAGTACTTC. Translation: CASSQDPSPQETQYF.

A word on this clonotype: A read error is possible here, since a much larger clone lies one base away. Written as DNA, the CDR3 is TGTGCCAGCAGTTTTACAGGGGGTGGAAACACCTTATATTTT. Translating it yields CASSFTGGGNTLYF. The J gene is TRBJ1-3, the V gene TRBV12-3 or TRBV12-4, with 8 bases aligning to TRBD1. The CDR3 has 14 residues.

This clonotype was detected ten times or more. The V call is TRBV6-1, the J call TRBJ1-5; 10 bases align to TRBD1. The CDR3 covers 15 residues. Germline V gene lookup returns CDR1 MNHNS and CDR2 SASEGT. J gave up 5 bases and V 4 bases, and 5 bases lay outside the gene matches. CDR3 nucleotide sequence: TGTGCCAGCAGTGGAACGACAGGGGGCCATCAGCCCCAGCATTTT. As protein: CASSGTTGGHQPQHF.

This clonotype was observed at least ten times. CDR3: CASSHAGGSEDEQFF. The CDR3 region has the DNA TGTGCCAGCAGCCATGCGGGAGGGTCCGAGGATGAGCAGTTCTTC. This chain connects TRBV4-2 to TRBJ2-1, with TRBD2 identical over 9 bases. Trimming removed 3 bases from V and 8 bases from J; junction bases left unmatched: 8. Germline CDR1 and CDR2: LGHNA and YNFKEQ. The CDR3 sequence is 15 residues long.

This clonotype was observed many times. The chain employs TRBV10-3 and TRBJ2-7, with D possibly being TRBD2 (6 bases). The germline CDR1 and CDR2 sequences are ENHRY and SYGVKD. The CDR3 length is 16 residues. Trimming removed 3 bases at V and 0 bases at J, with 15 bases between. CDR3 in DNA: TGTGCCATCAGTGAATTAAGGGACTCAAGCTCCTACGAGCAGTACTTC. It yields the protein CAISELRDSSSYEQYF.

CDR3 residues: CASSQLSNPYSGLDAKNIQYF. DNA of the CDR3: TGTGCCAGCAGCCAACTGTCAAATCCCTACTCCGGACTGGATGCCAAAAACATTCAGTACTTC. The chain has TRBV3-1 and TRBJ2-4; TRBD2 is a possible D gene (5 bases). Between the trimmed V and J ends, which lost 2 bases and 1 base, there was a span of 27 bases. There are 21 residues in the CDR3. Germline CDR1 and CDR2: LGHDT and YNNKEL (reference sequence).

The chain recombines TRBV2 with TRBJ1-4, with TRBD1 identical over 7 bases. The CDR3 runs to 14 residues. Germline assignment: CDR1 SNHLY and CDR2 FYNNEI. The J segment lost 8 bases and the V segment lost 6 bases, leaving 9 bases of the junction unmatched. CDR3 region: CASRRGTGEEKLFF. For the CDR3, the DNA is TGTGCCAGCAGGCGAGGTACAGGGGAGGAAAAACTGTTTTTT. The full variable domain, in which reference TRBV2 and TRBJ1-4 provide the parts outside the CDR3, is EPEVTQTPSHQVTQMGQEVILRCVPISNHLYFYWYRQILGQKVEFLVSFYNNEISEKSEIFDDQFSVERPDGSNFTLKIRSTKLEDSAMYFCASRRGTGEEKLFFGSGTQLSVL.

This clonotype was detected only a few times. J is TRBJ1-1 and V is TRBV29-1; 8 bases fit TRBD1. After removal of 7 bases from V and 8 bases from J, the junction contained 12 bases not matched to a gene. Germline lookup yields CDR1 SQVTM and CDR2 ANQGSEA. This CDR3 is built from 13 residues. The CDR3 bases are TGCAGCGCCCGACAGGGGAGAAGGGGCGAAGCTTTCTTT. Its translation is CSARQGRRGEAFF. The entire variable domain, with the rest obtained from reference TRBV29-1 and TRBJ1-1, is as follows: SAVISQKPSRDICQRGTSLTIQCQVDSQVTMMFWYRQQPGQSLTLIATANQGSEATYESGFVIDKFPISRPNLTFSTLTVSNMSPEDSSIYLCSARQGRRGEAFFGQGTRLTVV.

Many counts were recorded for this clonotype. This CDR3 is CASMGSTNYGYTF. DNA of the CDR3: TGTGCCAGCATGGGGTCCACTAACTATGGCTACACCTTC. The rearrangement uses TRBV2 and TRBJ1-2; no reliable D call. The V end lost 7 bases, the J end lost 0 bases, and 9 bases lay between the germline ends. Germline V gene data show CDR1 as SNHLY and CDR2 as FYNNEI. There are 13 residues in the CDR3.